The rows below give T cell receptor beta chains drawn from one sample of a study of post-analysis software for immune sequencing data. TCRdb re-analysed the PCR reads in MiXCR, keeping a single row per CDR3 protein. The table has around 500,000 distinct CDR3 sequences, around a third seen once. The sequencing sample was made of blood. Every receptor here comes from a girl aged 2-17 years with multiple sclerosis. CDR3s leave out the opening cysteine and the closing phenylalanine or tryptophan. Clone size is stated in some rows and not others, as once, few, many or a class when expanded.

cdr3_aa v_call clone_size
SAVQGSDSNQPQH TRBV20-1 .
ASSSRGSTQY TRBV3-1 few
SARVTGSYT TRBV20-1 few
ASTEAGVTGELF TRBV7-9 few
ASSQAMQGGAETQY TRBV4-1 .
ASSLRDTSYGYT TRBV5-5 .
ASSFERTDTQY TRBV5-6 few
AISESTSIMYTDTQY TRBV10-3 .
SARDSSLGGPHEQY TRBV20-1 .
SARSGSTGNNYNSPLH TRBV20-1 few
ASRIREGDREAF TRBV12-3/TRBV12-4 few